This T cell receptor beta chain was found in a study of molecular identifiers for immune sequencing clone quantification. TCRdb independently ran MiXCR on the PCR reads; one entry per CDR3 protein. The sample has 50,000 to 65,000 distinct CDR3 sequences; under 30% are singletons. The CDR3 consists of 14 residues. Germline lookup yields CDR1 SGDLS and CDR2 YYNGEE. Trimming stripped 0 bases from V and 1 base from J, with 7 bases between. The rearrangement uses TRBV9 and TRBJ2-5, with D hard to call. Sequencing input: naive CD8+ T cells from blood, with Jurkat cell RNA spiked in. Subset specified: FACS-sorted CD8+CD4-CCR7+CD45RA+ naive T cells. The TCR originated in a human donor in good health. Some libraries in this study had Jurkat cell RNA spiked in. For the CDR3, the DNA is TGTGCCAGCAGCGTAGACTCAACCCAAGAGACCCAGTACTTC. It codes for CASSVDSTQETQYF. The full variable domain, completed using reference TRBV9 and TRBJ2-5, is DSGVTQTPKHLITATGQRVTLRCSPRSGDLSVYWYQQSLDQGLQFLIQYYNGEERAKGNILERFSAQQFPDLHSELNLSSLELGDSALYFCASSVDSTQETQYFGPGTRLLVL.